This T cell receptor (beta chain) was captured by sequencing in a study of blood T cell repertoires in COVID-19. Study overall: T cells, B-cell-depleted T cells, or PBMCs provided the cDNA or gDNA that served as material.

As originally analysed: How many nucleated cells were present was estimated from reference gene primer amplification. Only in-frame clones appear in the TCRdb table, and some are missing; sequencing was by immunoSEQ multiplex PCR. That table furnishes V, J and clone size, whereas the DNA furnished D and trimming. The table shows some 97,000 clones, with around 90% occurring only once. Germline V gene sequence: CDR1 MNHEY, CDR2 SMNVEV (reference sequence). The CDR3 is 19 amino acids. After removal of 0 bases from V and 0 bases from J, the junction contained 5 bases not matched to a gene. The sequencing sample was made of peripheral blood. The origin of this receptor is a woman aged 55-69 years with acute or convalescent COVID-19. V gene TRBV27 combines with J gene TRBJ1-6; 10 bases line up with TRBD1. CDR3 coding DNA: TGTGCCAGCAGTTTATCGGGACAGGGGCTCCTCTCCTATAATTCACCCCTCCACTTT. It specifies CASSLSGQGLLSYNSPLHF.